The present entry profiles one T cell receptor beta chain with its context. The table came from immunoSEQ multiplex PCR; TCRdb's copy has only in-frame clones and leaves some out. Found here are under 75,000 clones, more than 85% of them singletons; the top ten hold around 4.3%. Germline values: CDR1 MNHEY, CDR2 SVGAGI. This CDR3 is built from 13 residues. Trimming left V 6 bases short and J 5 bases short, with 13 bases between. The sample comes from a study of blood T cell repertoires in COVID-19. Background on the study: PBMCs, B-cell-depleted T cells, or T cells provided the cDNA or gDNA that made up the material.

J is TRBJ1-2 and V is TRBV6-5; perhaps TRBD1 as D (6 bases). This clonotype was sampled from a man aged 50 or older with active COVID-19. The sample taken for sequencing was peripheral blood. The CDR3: CASSLDSSYGYTF. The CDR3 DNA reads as TGTGCCAGCAGCTTGGACAGCTCTTATGGCTACACCTTC.